A selection of T cell receptor beta chains follows, all from one sample in a study of spatial heterogeneity in lung cancer. TCRdb re-analysed the 5' RACE reads in MiXCR, keeping a single row per CDR3 protein. Of approximately 44,000 distinct CDR3 sequences listed, 12% to 15% are singletons. The starting material was PBMCs, obtained at surgery. All receptors derive from a male donor with early-stage non-small cell lung cancer. CDR3s include the opening cysteine and the closing phenylalanine or tryptophan. D genes are given only for firm matches. For some rows the clone size is stated as once, few or many, or as a class when expanded; others skip it.

d_call: .; clone_size: many; j_call: TRBJ1-2; v_call: TRBV4-1; cdr3_aa: CASSQGNANYGYTF; cdr3_nt: TGCGCCAGCAGCCAAGGCAACGCAAACTATGGCTACACCTTC
d_call: .; clone_size: few; j_call: TRBJ1-2; v_call: TRBV20-1; cdr3_aa: CSAPRQGGLGYTF; cdr3_nt: TGCAGTGCCCCTCGTCAGGGAGGTTTGGGCTACACCTTC
d_call: TRBD2; clone_size: many; j_call: TRBJ2-3; v_call: TRBV20-1; cdr3_aa: CSATRLAGGSTDTQYF; cdr3_nt: TGCAGTGCTACCCGACTAGCGGGGGGCAGCACAGATACGCAGTATTTT
d_call: .; clone_size: many; j_call: TRBJ2-1; v_call: TRBV3-1; cdr3_aa: CASSPALWGGNEQFF; cdr3_nt: TGTGCCAGCAGCCCGGCTCTTTGGGGTGGCAATGAGCAGTTCTTC
d_call: .; clone_size: many; j_call: TRBJ2-7; v_call: TRBV10-3; cdr3_aa: CAISETTGFPSYEQYF; cdr3_nt: TGTGCCATCAGTGAGACCACAGGTTTCCCCTCCTACGAGCAGTACTTC
d_call: .; clone_size: few; j_call: TRBJ2-2; v_call: TRBV27; cdr3_aa: CASSFDRSPNTGELFF; cdr3_nt: TGTGCCAGCAGTTTTGACAGAAGCCCGAACACCGGGGAGCTGTTTTTT
d_call: .; clone_size: .; j_call: TRBJ2-5; v_call: TRBV4-2; cdr3_aa: CASSQQAGETQYF; cdr3_nt: TGTGCCAGCAGCCAACAAGCCGGGGAGACCCAGTACTTC
d_call: .; clone_size: .; j_call: TRBJ1-1; v_call: TRBV5-1; cdr3_aa: CASSLELTGFLDF; cdr3_nt: TGCGCCAGCAGCTTGGAGTTGACGGGCTTTCTCGACTTT
d_call: TRBD2; clone_size: few; j_call: TRBJ2-2; v_call: TRBV2; cdr3_aa: CASSEERETGELFF; cdr3_nt: TGTGCCAGCAGTGAAGAGCGGGAGACCGGGGAGCTGTTTTTT
d_call: TRBD2; clone_size: many; j_call: TRBJ2-5; v_call: TRBV5-4; cdr3_aa: CASSSAGAETQYF; cdr3_nt: TGTGCCAGCAGCTCAGCGGGAGCAGAGACCCAGTACTTC
d_call: .; clone_size: .; j_call: TRBJ2-2; v_call: TRBV9; cdr3_aa: CASSLGTGKDTGELFF; cdr3_nt: TGTGCCAGCAGCCTAGGAACAGGGAAGGACACCGGGGAGCTGTTTTTT
d_call: TRBD2; clone_size: few; j_call: TRBJ2-3; v_call: TRBV10-2; cdr3_aa: CASRVYGTSPTDTQYF; cdr3_nt: TGCGCCAGCAGGGTATACGGGACTAGCCCCACAGATACGCAGTATTTT
d_call: TRBD2; clone_size: .; j_call: TRBJ2-3; v_call: TRBV2; cdr3_aa: CASRGSGGAADTQYF; cdr3_nt: TGTGCCAGCAGAGGTAGCGGGGGGGCGGCAGATACGCAGTATTTT
d_call: .; clone_size: many; j_call: TRBJ1-1; v_call: TRBV7-2; cdr3_aa: CASSLASGQNTEAFF; cdr3_nt: TGTGCCAGCAGCTTAGCCTCGGGGCAGAACACTGAAGCTTTCTTT
d_call: .; clone_size: many; j_call: TRBJ1-5; v_call: TRBV29-1; cdr3_aa: CSVRQASNQPQHF; cdr3_nt: TGCAGCGTTAGACAGGCTAGCAATCAGCCCCAGCATTTT
d_call: .; clone_size: .; j_call: TRBJ2-7; v_call: TRBV5-1; cdr3_aa: CASSSPAGAYEQYF; cdr3_nt: TGCGCCAGCAGCTCCCCGGCAGGGGCCTACGAGCAGTACTTC
d_call: .; clone_size: few; j_call: TRBJ1-2; v_call: TRBV7-9; cdr3_aa: CASSPGHSGYTF; cdr3_nt: TGTGCCAGCAGTCCTGGGCACAGCGGCTACACCTTC
d_call: TRBD1; clone_size: few; j_call: TRBJ1-1; v_call: TRBV11-1; cdr3_aa: CASSPTGGNTEAFF; cdr3_nt: TGTGCCAGCAGCCCGACAGGGGGGAACACTGAAGCTTTCTTT
d_call: .; clone_size: .; j_call: TRBJ2-3; v_call: TRBV6-5; cdr3_aa: CASRSPDTQYF; cdr3_nt: TGTGCCAGCAGAAGCCCTGATACGCAGTATTTT
d_call: .; clone_size: .; j_call: TRBJ2-2; v_call: TRBV24-1; cdr3_aa: CATSDFRQGVTGELFF; cdr3_nt: TGTGCCACCAGTGATTTCCGGCAGGGAGTAACCGGGGAGCTGTTTTTT
d_call: .; clone_size: few; j_call: TRBJ1-4; v_call: TRBV12-3/TRBV12-4; cdr3_aa: CASSPGTAGPNEKLFF; cdr3_nt: TGTGCCAGCAGCCCAGGGACCGCGGGCCCTAATGAAAAACTGTTTTTT
d_call: .; clone_size: .; j_call: TRBJ2-7; v_call: TRBV24-1; cdr3_aa: CATSDPDSYEQYF; cdr3_nt: TGTGCCACCAGTGATCCCGACAGCTACGAGCAGTACTTC
d_call: .; clone_size: few; j_call: TRBJ2-7; v_call: TRBV5-1; cdr3_aa: CASSLSPGRQYF; cdr3_nt: TGCGCCAGCAGCTTGTCCCCGGGCCGGCAGTACTTC
d_call: .; clone_size: .; j_call: TRBJ1-5; v_call: TRBV6-2/TRBV6-3; cdr3_aa: CASSPRIQPQHF; cdr3_nt: TGTGCCAGCAGTCCCAGGATTCAGCCCCAGCATTTT
d_call: .; clone_size: few; j_call: TRBJ2-2; v_call: TRBV6-5; cdr3_aa: CASGRTPNTGELFF; cdr3_nt: TGTGCCAGCGGTAGGACCCCCAACACCGGGGAGCTGTTTTTT
d_call: TRBD1; clone_size: many; j_call: TRBJ2-7; v_call: TRBV4-2; cdr3_aa: CASSLDRDEQYF; cdr3_nt: TGTGCCAGCAGCTTGGACAGGGACGAGCAGTACTTC
d_call: .; clone_size: .; j_call: TRBJ2-6; v_call: TRBV12-3/TRBV12-4; cdr3_aa: CASSRGTVSGANVLTF; cdr3_nt: TGTGCCAGCAGCCGCGGGACAGTCTCTGGGGCCAACGTCCTGACTTTC
d_call: .; clone_size: many; j_call: TRBJ1-2; v_call: TRBV2; cdr3_aa: CASRPGTEYGYTF; cdr3_nt: TGTGCCAGCAGGCCCGGGACGGAATATGGCTACACCTTC
d_call: .; clone_size: many; j_call: TRBJ2-1; v_call: TRBV28; cdr3_aa: CASSFSVGTIGNEQFF; cdr3_nt: TGTGCCAGCAGTTTTTCAGTCGGGACCATTGGTAATGAGCAGTTCTTC
d_call: TRBD2; clone_size: .; j_call: TRBJ2-5; v_call: TRBV20-1; cdr3_aa: CSAVVVAGLQETQYF; cdr3_nt: TGCAGTGCTGTGGTGGTAGCGGGTTTACAAGAGACCCAGTACTTC
d_call: TRBD2; clone_size: many; j_call: TRBJ2-3; v_call: TRBV5-4; cdr3_aa: CASSLLLAGVIVDTQYF; cdr3_nt: TGTGCCAGCAGCCTACTACTAGCGGGAGTTATTGTGGATACGCAGTATTTT
d_call: .; clone_size: .; j_call: TRBJ1-5; v_call: TRBV7-9; cdr3_aa: CASSPQNQPQHF; cdr3_nt: TGTGCCAGCAGCCCCCAGAATCAGCCCCAGCATTTT